The clone carrying this T cell receptor beta chain has a handful of counts. Its antigen is unknown. The CDR3 covers 15 residues. Germline loops: CDR1 MNHNY, CDR2 SVGAGI (reference sequence). The junction had 7 bases not matched to a gene; V was cut back by 2 bases and J by 3 bases. TCRdb re-called the reads with MiXCR, one entry per CDR3 protein. Of roughly 500,000 distinct CDR3 sequences in the sample, about 33% were seen once. The data are from a study of T cell repertoires in cytomegalovirus infection. The origin of this receptor is a human donor in good health (CMV status not recorded). Some clones in this sample may be carry-over from other donors' samples. The chain uses TRBV6-6 and TRBJ2-7; 7 positions agree with TRBD2. The sample here was cultured PBMCs, taken from culture after CMV antigen stimulation. The CDR3 DNA sequence: TGTGCCAGCAGTTACGACCGGAGCGGGGTCTACGAGCAGTACGTC. The encoded protein is CASSYDRSGVYEQYV.